This T cell receptor (beta chain) derives from a study of technical replicates of blood from several donors. Sequenced by immunoSEQ multiplex PCR; TCRdb stores in-frame clones only, minus some. The repertoire has fewer than 100,000 clones, around 97% of them found once; the top ten carry around 0.28%. CDR1 is SEHNR and CDR2 is FQNEAQ in the germline V gene (reference sequence). With V trimmed by 11 bases and J by 6 bases, 6 bases remained unmatched. The CDR3 is 11 residues long. The clonotype comes from a human donor in good health. The specimen was T cells isolated from PBMCs. The chain couples TRBV7-9 to TRBJ2-5; 7 bases are a match to TRBD2. CDR3 sequence: CAAGRGQTQYF. The DNA for the CDR3 is TGTGCCGCGGGGAGGGGTCAGACCCAGTACTTC.